The 17 T cell receptor beta chains given below trace back to one sample, sequenced in a study of blood T cell repertoires in COVID-19. Assay: immunoSEQ multiplex PCR; the TCRdb copy retains only in-frame clones and omits some. Among about 230,000 clones listed, about 80% were seen once. The specimen was peripheral blood. Source of these receptors: a man aged 45 to 65 with active or convalescent COVID-19.

CDR3 bases: TGTGCCAGCAGCATAGGAACCAGGACCTATAATTCACCCCTCCACTTT. Protein sequence: CASSIGTRTYNSPLHF. This chain connects TRBV7-8 to TRBJ1-6; D remains ambiguous. The CDR3 has 16 amino acids. V lost 5 bases, J lost 2 bases, and 13 bases lay in between. Germline CDR1 and CDR2: SGHVS and FQNEAQ. Combining the CDR3 with reference TRBV7-8 and TRBJ1-6 gives the whole variable domain GAGVSQSPRYKVAKRGQDVALRCDPISGHVSLFWYQQALGQGPEFLTYFQNEAQLDKSGLPSDRFFAERPEGSVSTLKIQRTQQEDSAVYLCASSIGTRTYNSPLHFGNGTRLTVT.

J is TRBJ1-5 and V is TRBV10-3, with 8 nucleotides matching TRBD1. This CDR3 has 16 amino acids. J lost 7 bases, V lost 0 bases, and 8 bases had no gene match. Germline V gene sequence: CDR1 ENHRY, CDR2 SYGVKD. CDR3 in amino acids: CAISESGQGAHQPQHF. The CDR3 region has the DNA TGTGCCATCAGTGAGTCGGGGCAGGGGGCTCACCAGCCCCAGCATTTT.

The chain has TRBV3-1 (or the pseudogene TRBV3-2) and TRBJ1-1, with D unclear. The germline V and J ends were trimmed by 1 base and 0 bases, with 9 bases remaining between them. Germline CDR1 LGHDT, CDR2 YNNKEL (reference sequence). CDR3 length: 15 amino acids. The CDR3 spells CASSQGIVMNTEAFF. DNA of the CDR3: TGTGCCAGCAGCCAAGGCATAGTAATGAACACTGAAGCTTTCTTT.

The chain combines TRBV1 with TRBJ1-5. TRBV1 is listed as a pseudogene. The CDR3 has 13 residues. CDR3 nucleotide sequence: TGCACCAGCAGCCAGGGAGGCAATCAGCCCCAGCATTTT. Protein: CTSSQGGNQPQHF.

V gene TRBV6-5 combines with J gene TRBJ1-1; possibly TRBD1 for D (6 bases). Trimming removed 4 bases from V and 0 bases from J, with 9 bases in between. This CDR3 spans 14 amino acids. CDR1 and CDR2 (germline): MNHEY, SVGAGI. CDR3 amino acids: CASSSGQVNTEAFF. CDR3 coding DNA: TGTGCCAGCAGTTCGGGACAAGTGAACACTGAAGCTTTCTTT.

The sample holds many counts of this clone. J is TRBJ1-1 and V is TRBV25-1; TRBD1 is a possible D gene (6 bases). Between the trimmed V and J ends, which lost 7 bases and 5 bases, there was a span of 14 bases. Germline V gene lookup returns CDR1 MGHDK and CDR2 SYGVNS. This CDR3 is 13 amino acids long. The CDR3 bases are TGTGCCAGCACTCCTGGGGGCGTAACTGAAGCTTTCTTT. This encodes CASTPGGVTEAFF.

The V call is TRBV18, the J call TRBJ2-7; 12 bases match TRBD1. The junction had 5 bases not matched to a gene; V was cut back by 6 bases and J by 5 bases. This CDR3 is built from 14 residues. The germline gives CDR1 KGHSH, CDR2 LQKENI. In DNA form, the CDR3 reads TGTGCCAGCTCGGACGGGACAGGGGGCCACGAGCAGTACTTC. Its translation is CASSDGTGGHEQYF.

V gene TRBV30 combines with J gene TRBJ1-3; D uncertain. CDR1 GTSNPN and CDR2 SVGIG come from the germline V gene (reference sequence). The CDR3 loop spans 15 amino acids. Trimming shortened V by 2 bases and J by 0 bases, and 11 bases separated the two germline ends. CDR3 residues: CAWSPTLSSGNTIYF. CDR3 bases: TGTGCCTGGAGTCCCACCCTTAGCTCTGGAAACACCATATATTTT. Full variable domain (remainder filled in from reference TRBV30 and TRBJ1-3): SQTIHQWPATLVQPVGSPLSLECTVEGTSNPNLYWYRQAAGRGLQLLFYSVGIGQISSEVPQNLSASRPQDRQFILSSKKLLLSDSGFYLCAWSPTLSSGNTIYFGEGSWLTVV.

The V and J genes are TRBV29-1 and TRBJ2-1; D is perhaps TRBD2 (5 bases). Germline V gives CDR1 SQVTM, CDR2 ANQGSEA. This CDR3 is 15 amino acids long. The V end was cut by 0 bases, the J end by 4 bases, with 13 bases between. CDR3 residues: CSVEDPSPGYNEQFF. In DNA form, the CDR3 reads TGCAGCGTTGAAGATCCTAGCCCCGGATACAATGAGCAGTTCTTC.

This rearrangement joins TRBV13 to TRBJ1-2, with TRBD1 matching 7 bases. CDR1 is PRHDT, CDR2 FYEKMQ, per germline (reference sequence). The CDR3 has 12 residues. The junction had 5 bases not matched to a gene; V was cut back by 5 bases and J by 8 bases. CDR3 in amino acids: CASSLQGEGYTF. CDR3 nucleotide sequence: TGTGCCAGCAGCCTCCAGGGGGAAGGCTACACCTTC. The whole variable domain, remainder taken from reference TRBV13 and TRBJ1-2, is AAGVIQSPRHLIKEKRETATLKCYPIPRHDTVYWYQQGPGQDPQFLISFYEKMQSDKGSIPDRFSAQQFSDYHSELNMSSLELGDSALYFCASSLQGEGYTFGSGTRLTVV.

This rearrangement joins TRBV7-2 to TRBJ1-1; tentative D call: TRBD1 (5 bases). The V and J ends lost 5 bases and 5 bases respectively, with 18 bases between them. From germline, CDR1 is SGHTA and CDR2 FQGNSA. This CDR3 spans 15 amino acids. The CDR3 sequence: CASSLSSGGGTEAFF. The CDR3 nucleotides are TGTGCCAGCAGCCTATCCTCGGGGGGAGGAACTGAAGCTTTCTTT. Variable domain in full (rest from reference TRBV7-2 and TRBJ1-1): GAGVSQSPSNKVTEKGKDVELRCDPISGHTALYWYRQSLGQGLEFLIYFQGNSAPDKSGLPSDRFSAERTGGSVSTLTIQRTQQEDSAVYLCASSLSSGGGTEAFFGQGTRLTVV.

CDR3 sequence reads: CASSLDSFNSPLHF. The DNA for the CDR3 is TGTGCCAGCAGCCTAGACAGTTTCAATTCACCCCTCCACTTT. The genes are TRBV5-4 and TRBJ1-6, with TRBD1 as a possible D gene (5 bases). The germline gives CDR1 SGHNT, CDR2 YYREEE (reference sequence). CDR3 length: 14 residues. V lost 4 bases and J 7 bases, leaving 12 bases between the germline ends.

There are a few counts of this clone. V gene TRBV7-2 combines with J gene TRBJ1-1; weak D call: TRBD1 (6 bases). This CDR3 comprises 13 residues. The germline gives CDR1 SGHTA, CDR2 FQGNSA. The germline V and J ends were trimmed by 5 bases and 3 bases, with 10 bases remaining between them. CDR3 bases: TGTGCCAGCAGCAGAAAGGGGGACACTGAAGCTTTCTTT. Protein: CASSRKGDTEAFF.

The rearrangement links TRBV5-1 to TRBJ1-4; the D gene is possibly TRBD1 (5 bases). Germline-derived CDR1 and CDR2 are SGHRS and YFSETQ. V was cut by 3 bases and J by 2 bases, with 11 bases left in between. This CDR3 is 15 amino acids long. CDR3 loop: CASSWGGSTNEKLFF. The CDR3 DNA sequence: TGCGCCAGCAGCTGGGGGGGATCTACTAATGAAAAACTGTTTTTT. The full variable domain, rest sourced from reference TRBV5-1 and TRBJ1-4, is KAGVTQTPRYLIKTRGQQVTLSCSPISGHRSVSWYQQTPGQGLQFLFEYFSETQRNKGNFPGRFSGRQFSNSRSEMNVSTLELGDSALYLCASSWGGSTNEKLFFGSGTQLSVL.

This chain joins TRBV27 and TRBJ1-2; 9 bases line up with TRBD1. The CDR3 loop spans 15 amino acids. From germline, CDR1 is MNHEY and CDR2 SMNVEV (reference sequence). Unmatched junction bases numbered 16, after V lost 5 bases and J lost 12 bases. CDR3 protein: CASSPGQGISLSDTF. CDR3 DNA sequence: TGTGCCAGCAGTCCGGGACAGGGAATCTCGTTGTCGGACACCTTC.

The rearrangement uses TRBV6-5 and TRBJ2-3, with D maybe TRBD2 (5 bases). Trimming left V 0 bases short and J 0 bases short, with 10 bases between. CDR3 size: 16 residues. Germline V gene sequence: CDR1 MNHEY, CDR2 SVGAGI. The CDR3 protein is CASSYSFPGSTDTQYF. CDR3 nucleotide sequence: TGTGCCAGCAGTTACTCTTTTCCGGGGAGCACAGATACGCAGTATTTT.

The sample holds one count of this clone. V usage is TRBV6-7 and J usage is TRBJ2-7, with D maybe TRBD1 (6 bases). TRBV6-7 is an open reading frame, and its role is uncertain. The CDR3 is 13 residues long. The V end was cut by 0 bases, the J end by 6 bases, with 9 bases between. The CDR3 loop reads CASSYSTGREQYF. The CDR3 DNA reads as TGTGCCAGCAGTTACTCGACAGGCCGCGAGCAGTACTTC.